This T cell receptor beta chain stems from a study of blood T cell repertoires in COVID-19. At the level of the study: Some COVID-19 samples were acute and others convalescent; all came from the United States, Italy and Spain.

Across under 25 US areas, participants ranged in age from roughly 18 to 95 years. Assay: immunoSEQ multiplex PCR; the TCRdb copy retains only in-frame clones and omits some. Among about 460,000 clones listed, about 88% were seen once. Germline loops: CDR1 SGDLS, CDR2 YYNGEE. The germline V and J ends were trimmed by 3 bases and 6 bases, with 9 bases remaining between them. The CDR3 contains 12 residues. The chain employs TRBV9 and TRBJ1-2, with D unclear. This receptor was taken from a woman aged 55-69 years who had recovered from COVID-19. The specimen sequenced was PBMCs or T cells enriched from blood (not recorded which). The CDR3 DNA reads as TGTGCCAGCAGCGCCGGCGCGGATGGCTACACCTTC. This codes for CASSAGADGYTF.